This T cell receptor delta chain was sequenced for a study of gamma-delta chains in newborns, infants, children. The length of the CDR3 is 19 residues. V gave up 3 bases and J gave up 0 bases; unmatched junction bases: 10. The germline V gene has CDR1 GEAIGNYY and CDR2 EKD. Only a few counts were recorded for this clone. TCRdb called clones from the reads again using CATT. The repertoire has 14,000 to 15,000 delta-chain clones, around 7% of them found once; the top ten carry 20% to 25%. This sequence joins TRDV2 and TRDJ3; 7 bases fit TRDD3. The specimen was blood. The sequence came from a child who was a newborn, infant or young child, either healthy, febrile or measles-vaccinated (not recorded which). The CDR3 protein is CACDAKYWGDSWDTRQMFF. The CDR3 DNA follows: TGTGCCTGTGACGCCAAGTACTGGGGAGACTCCTGGGACACCCGACAGATGTTTTTC.